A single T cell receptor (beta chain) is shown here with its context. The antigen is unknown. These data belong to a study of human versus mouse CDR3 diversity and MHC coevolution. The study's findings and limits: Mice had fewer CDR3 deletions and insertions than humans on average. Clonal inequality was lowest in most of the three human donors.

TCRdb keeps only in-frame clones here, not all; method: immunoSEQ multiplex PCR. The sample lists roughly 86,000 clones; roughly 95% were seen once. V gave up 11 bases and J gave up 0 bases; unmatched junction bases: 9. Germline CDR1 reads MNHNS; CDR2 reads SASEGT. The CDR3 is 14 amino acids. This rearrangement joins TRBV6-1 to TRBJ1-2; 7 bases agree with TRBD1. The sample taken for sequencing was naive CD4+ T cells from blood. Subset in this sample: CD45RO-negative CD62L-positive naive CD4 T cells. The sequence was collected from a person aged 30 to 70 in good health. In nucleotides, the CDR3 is TGTGCCGCAGAGTGGCAGGGGGCTAACTATGGCTACACCTTC. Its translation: CAAEWQGANYGYTF.